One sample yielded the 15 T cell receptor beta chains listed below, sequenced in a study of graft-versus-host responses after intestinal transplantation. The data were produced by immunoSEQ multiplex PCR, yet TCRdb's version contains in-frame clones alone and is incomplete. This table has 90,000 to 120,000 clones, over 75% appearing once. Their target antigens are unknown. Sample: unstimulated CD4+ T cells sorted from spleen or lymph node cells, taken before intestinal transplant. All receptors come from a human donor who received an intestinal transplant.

CDR3 coding DNA: TGTGCCAGCGGCGGGGTCGAGAACATTCAGTACTTC. It specifies CASGGVENIQYF. The V call is TRBV6-6, the J call TRBJ2-4; possible D gene TRBD2, 6 bases. CDR3 length: 12 residues. Germline assignment: CDR1 MNHNY and CDR2 SVGAGI (reference sequence). Between the trimmed V and J ends, which lost 8 bases and 7 bases, there was a span of 12 bases.

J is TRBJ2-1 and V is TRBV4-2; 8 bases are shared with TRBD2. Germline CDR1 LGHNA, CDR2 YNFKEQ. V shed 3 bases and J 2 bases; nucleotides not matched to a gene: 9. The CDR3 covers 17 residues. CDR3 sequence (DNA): TGTGCCAGCAGCCACCAAAAGCGGGGGACACCCTACAATGAGCAGTTCTTC. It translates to CASSHQKRGTPYNEQFF.

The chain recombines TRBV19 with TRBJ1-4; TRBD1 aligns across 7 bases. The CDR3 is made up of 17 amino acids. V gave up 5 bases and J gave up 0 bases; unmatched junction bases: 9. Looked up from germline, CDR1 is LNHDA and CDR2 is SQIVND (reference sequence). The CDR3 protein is CASSPLGQIATNEKLFF. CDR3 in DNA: TGTGCCAGTAGTCCCCTGGGACAGATTGCAACTAATGAAAAACTGTTTTTT.

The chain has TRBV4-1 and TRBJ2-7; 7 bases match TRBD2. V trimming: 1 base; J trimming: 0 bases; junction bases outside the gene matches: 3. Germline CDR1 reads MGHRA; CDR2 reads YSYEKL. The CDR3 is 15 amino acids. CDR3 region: CASSQVGGSSYEQYF. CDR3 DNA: TGCGCCAGCAGCCAAGTAGGCGGGAGCTCCTACGAGCAGTACTTC.

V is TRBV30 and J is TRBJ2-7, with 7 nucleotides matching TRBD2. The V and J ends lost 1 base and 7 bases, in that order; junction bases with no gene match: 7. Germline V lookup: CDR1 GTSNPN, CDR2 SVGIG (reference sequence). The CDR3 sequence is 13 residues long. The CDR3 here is CAWSGAGWWEQYF. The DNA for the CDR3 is TGTGCCTGGAGTGGAGCGGGATGGTGGGAGCAGTACTTC. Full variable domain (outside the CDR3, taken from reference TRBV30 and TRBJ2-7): SQTIHQWPATLVQPVGSPLSLECTVEGTSNPNLYWYRQAAGRGLQLLFYSVGIGQISSEVPQNLSASRPQDRQFILSSKKLLLSDSGFYLCAWSGAGWWEQYFGPGTRLTVT.

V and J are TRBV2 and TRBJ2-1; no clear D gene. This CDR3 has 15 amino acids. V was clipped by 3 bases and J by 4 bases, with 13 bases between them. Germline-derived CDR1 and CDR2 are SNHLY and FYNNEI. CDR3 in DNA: TGTGCCAGCAGTGACGGTCCGGAGAAATACAATGAGCAGTTCTTC. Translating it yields CASSDGPEKYNEQFF.

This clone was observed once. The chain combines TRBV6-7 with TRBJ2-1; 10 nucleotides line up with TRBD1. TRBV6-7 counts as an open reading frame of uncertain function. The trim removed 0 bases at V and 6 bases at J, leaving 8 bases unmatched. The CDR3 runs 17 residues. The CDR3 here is CASSYSGQGEDCNEQFF. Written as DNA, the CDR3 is TGTGCCAGCAGTTACTCCGGACAGGGGGAAGACTGCAATGAGCAGTTCTTC.

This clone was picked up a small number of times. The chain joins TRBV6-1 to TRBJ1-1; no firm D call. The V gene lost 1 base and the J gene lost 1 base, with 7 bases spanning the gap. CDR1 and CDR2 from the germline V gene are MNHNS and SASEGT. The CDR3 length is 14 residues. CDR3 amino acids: CASSEVWQNTEAFF. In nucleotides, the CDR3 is TGTGCCAGCAGTGAAGTATGGCAGAACACTGAAGCTTTCTTT.

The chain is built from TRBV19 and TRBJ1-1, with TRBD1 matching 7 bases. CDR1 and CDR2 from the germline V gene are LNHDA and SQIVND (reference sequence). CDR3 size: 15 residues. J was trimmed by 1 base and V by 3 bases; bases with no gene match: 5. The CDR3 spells CASSILDRANTEAFF. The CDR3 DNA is TGTGCCAGTAGTATTTTAGACAGGGCGAACACTGAAGCTTTCTTT.

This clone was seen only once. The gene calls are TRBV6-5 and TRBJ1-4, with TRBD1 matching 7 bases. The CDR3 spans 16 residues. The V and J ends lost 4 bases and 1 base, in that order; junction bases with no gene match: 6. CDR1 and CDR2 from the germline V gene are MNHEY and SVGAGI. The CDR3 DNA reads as TGTGCCAGCAGTTTACGACAGGGTAGAACTAATGAAAAACTGTTTTTT. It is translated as CASSLRQGRTNEKLFF.

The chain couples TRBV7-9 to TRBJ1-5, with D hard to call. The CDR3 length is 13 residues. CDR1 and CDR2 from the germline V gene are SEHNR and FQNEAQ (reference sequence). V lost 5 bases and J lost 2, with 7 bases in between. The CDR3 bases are TGTGCCAGCAGCCCGTCCGGCAATCAGCCCCAGCATTTT. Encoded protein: CASSPSGNQPQHF.

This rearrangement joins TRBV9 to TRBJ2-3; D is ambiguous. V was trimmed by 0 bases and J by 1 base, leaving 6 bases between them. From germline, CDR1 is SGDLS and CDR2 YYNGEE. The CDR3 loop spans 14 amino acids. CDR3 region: CASSVELRTDTQYF. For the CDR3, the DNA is TGTGCCAGCAGCGTAGAACTCCGCACAGATACGCAGTATTTT.

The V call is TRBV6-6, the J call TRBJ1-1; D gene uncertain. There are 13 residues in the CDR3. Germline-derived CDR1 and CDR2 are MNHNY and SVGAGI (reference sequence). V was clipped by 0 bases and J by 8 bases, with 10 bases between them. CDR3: CASSYSGDQEAFF. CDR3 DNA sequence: TGTGCCAGCAGTTACTCTGGAGACCAAGAAGCTTTCTTT.

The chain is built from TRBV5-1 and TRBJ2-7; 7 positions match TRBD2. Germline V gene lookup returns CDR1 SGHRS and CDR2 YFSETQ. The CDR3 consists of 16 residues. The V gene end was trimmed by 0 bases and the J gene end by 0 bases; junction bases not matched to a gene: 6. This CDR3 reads CASSLAWGGSSYEQYF. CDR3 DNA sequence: TGCGCCAGCAGCTTGGCGTGGGGAGGGAGCTCCTACGAGCAGTACTTC.

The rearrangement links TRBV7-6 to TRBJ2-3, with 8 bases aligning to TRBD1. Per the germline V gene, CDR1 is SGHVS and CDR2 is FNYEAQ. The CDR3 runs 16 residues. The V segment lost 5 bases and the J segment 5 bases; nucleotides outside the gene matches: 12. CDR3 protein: CASSPRTGRNVDTQYF. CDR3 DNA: TGTGCCAGCAGCCCAAGGACAGGGCGAAACGTAGATACGCAGTATTTT.